Listed below are T cell receptor beta chains from one sample, sequenced in a study of cytomegalovirus exposure and HLA in healthy donors. The repertoire was sequenced with immunoSEQ multiplex PCR; TCRdb's copy has only in-frame clones and lacks some. The sample shows roughly 60,000 clones, around two thirds of them seen only once. Source material: PBMCs. The source is a woman in her sixties or seventies in good health and CMV-seropositive. The CDR3 runs from the conserved cysteine through the conserved F or W. The D gene is left open where the match is weak. Clone size is not always given. Where it is, it says once, few, many or a class for expanded clones.

abundance	v_gene	d_gene	j_gene	CDR3aa	CDR3nt
.	TRBV19	.	TRBJ1-2	CASSIDWATALGDGYTF	TGTGCCAGTAGTATAGATTGGGCAACGGCCCTAGGGGATGGCTACACCTTC
once	TRBV11-2	TRBD2	TRBJ2-7	CASSLVGRLAGNYEQYF	TGTGCCAGCAGCTTAGTAGGGAGACTAGCGGGGAACTACGAGCAGTACTTC
.	TRBV27	TRBD1	TRBJ1-6	CASNRDSNSPLHF	TGTGCCAGCAACCGGGACAGTAATTCACCCCTCCACTTT
.	TRBV30	.	TRBJ2-7	CAWSRAGNHEQYF	TGTGCCTGGAGTAGGGCAGGGAATCACGAGCAGTACTTC
.	TRBV11-2	TRBD1	TRBJ1-1	CASSLEAGGAITEAFF	TGTGCCAGCAGCTTAGAGGCAGGGGGCGCGATCACTGAAGCTTTCTTT
once	TRBV2	TRBD2	TRBJ2-3	CASILAGGGDTQYF	TGTGCCAGCATCCTAGCGGGGGGTGGAGATACGCAGTATTTT
few	TRBV19	.	TRBJ1-5	CASRGQFNQPQHF	TGTGCCAGTAGGGGGCAGTTCAATCAGCCCCAGCATTTT
.	TRBV5-1	TRBD1	TRBJ1-2	CASSAGGQGVFYGYTF	TGCGCCAGCAGCGCGGGAGGACAGGGGGTCTTCTATGGCTACACCTTC
.	TRBV27	TRBD1	TRBJ1-4	CASSPYRGLGEKLFF	TGTGCCAGCAGTCCGTACAGGGGGCTTGGGGAAAAACTGTTTTTT
.	TRBV4-3	.	TRBJ1-2	CASSRGEGTGGYTF	TGCGCCAGCAGCCGGGGGGAGGGGACGGGCGGCTACACCTTC
.	TRBV7-2	.	TRBJ2-3	CASSLVRGYTDTQYF	TGTGCCAGCAGCTTAGTACGGGGGTACACAGATACGCAGTATTTT
.	TRBV7-2	TRBD1	TRBJ1-2	CASSLVRGLSGYTF	TGTGCCAGCAGCTTAGTTAGGGGGCTGAGTGGCTACACCTTC
.	TRBV27	.	TRBJ1-2	CASSSSTQGGYTF	TGTGCCAGCAGTTCGTCCACGCAGGGGGGCTACACCTTC
.	TRBV2	.	TRBJ2-5	CASSEARETQYF	TGTGCCAGCAGTGAAGCGCGGGAGACCCAGTACTTC
few	TRBV18	.	TRBJ2-2	CASPGDTGELFF	TGTGCCAGCCCGGGGGACACCGGGGAGCTGTTTTTT
.	TRBV7-2	TRBD1	TRBJ1-4	CASSPTGATLSTNEKLFF	TGTGCCAGCAGCCCGACAGGGGCCACCCTCTCAACTAATGAAAAACTGTTTTTT
once	TRBV27	TRBD1	TRBJ2-7	CATGEGTGGSEQYF	TGTGCCACCGGGGAGGGGACAGGGGGCTCCGAGCAGTACTTC
few	TRBV6-1	.	TRBJ2-1	CASSEWGGPYNEQFF	TGTGCCAGCAGTGAATGGGGGGGGCCGTACAATGAGCAGTTCTTC
.	TRBV5-6	.	TRBJ2-7	CASSLGTPIPYEQYF	TGTGCCAGCAGCTTAGGGACACCGATTCCATACGAGCAGTACTTC
few	TRBV7-2	TRBD1	TRBJ1-2	CASSRGTGTGVYGYTF	TGTGCCAGCAGCCGCGGTACCGGGACAGGGGTCTATGGCTACACCTTC
.	TRBV28	TRBD1	TRBJ1-6	CASSPGQGIGSYNSPLHF	TGTGCCAGCAGCCCTGGACAGGGTATAGGGTCCTATAATTCACCCCTCCACTTT
few	TRBV7-3	TRBD2	TRBJ2-3	CASSQRGRGGVEGDTQYF	TGTGCCAGCAGTCAACGAGGCCGGGGAGGGGTCGAGGGAGATACGCAGTATTTT
few	TRBV11-2	TRBD1	TRBJ1-1	CASSFGQGLSEAFF	TGTGCCAGCAGTTTCGGACAGGGATTGTCTGAAGCTTTCTTT
few	TRBV6-5	.	TRBJ1-2	CASSAAVRGGYTF	TGTGCCAGCAGTGCAGCTGTAAGGGGCGGCTACACCTTC
few	TRBV19	TRBD1	TRBJ1-1	CASSIGLYRTGATEAFF	TGTGCCAGTAGTATAGGGTTATATCGGACAGGGGCCACTGAAGCTTTCTTT
.	TRBV5-1	TRBD2	TRBJ2-7	CASSLSSGIDEQYF	TGCGCCAGCAGCTTGAGTAGCGGGATAGACGAGCAGTACTTC
few	TRBV29-1	TRBD2	TRBJ2-3	CSVAPEGGAQADTQYF	TGCAGCGTTGCACCTGAGGGAGGGGCGCAAGCAGATACGCAGTATTTT
.	TRBV5-1	.	TRBJ1-4	CASSLTGSNEKLFF	TGCGCCAGCAGCTTGACAGGGAGTAATGAAAAACTGTTTTTT
.	TRBV11-2	TRBD1	TRBJ1-2	CASSLGAPGQGYGYTF	TGTGCCAGCAGCTTAGGTGCCCCGGGACAGGGATATGGCTACACCTTC
.	TRBV11-3	TRBD2	TRBJ2-1	CASSSGTSGEQFF	TGTGCCAGCAGCTCCGGGACTAGCGGCGAGCAGTTCTTC
once	TRBV18	TRBD1	TRBJ2-5	CASSPDRVLETQYF	TGTGCCAGCTCACCGGACAGGGTTTTAGAGACCCAGTACTTC
.	TRBV7-9	TRBD2	TRBJ2-1	CSSSLDGGAVLEQFF	TGTTCCAGCAGCTTAGACGGGGGGGCCGTTTTAGAGCAGTTCTTC
once	TRBV18	.	TRBJ1-1	CASSPLIAGHTEAFF	TGTGCCAGCTCACCCCTAATTGCGGGGCACACTGAAGCTTTCTTT
.	TRBV25-1	.	TRBJ1-5	CATYQPQHF	TGTGCCACATATCAGCCCCAGCATTTT
few	TRBV5-1	.	TRBJ2-1	CASSLDAVSYNEQFF	TGCGCCAGCAGCTTGGATGCGGTTTCCTACAATGAGCAGTTCTTC
once	TRBV18	.	TRBJ1-1	CASSPQRSGNTEAFF	TGTGCCAGCTCACCACAACGGAGCGGGAACACTGAAGCTTTCTTT
.	TRBV5-6	.	TRBJ2-7	CASSILSGHSLYEQYF	TGTGCCAGCAGCATCCTCTCGGGACACTCTCTCTACGAGCAGTACTTC
few	TRBV10-1	.	TRBJ2-5	CASSESAGQETQYF	TGCGCCAGCAGTGAGTCCGCAGGGCAGGAGACCCAGTACTTC
.	TRBV9	.	TRBJ1-2	CASSGGGSGYGYTF	TGTGCCAGCAGCGGGGGAGGCAGTGGGTATGGCTACACCTTC
once	TRBV7-8	.	TRBJ1-3	CASSLDSSGNTIYF	TGTGCCAGCAGCTTAGATAGCTCTGGAAACACCATATATTTT
.	TRBV7-2	TRBD2	TRBJ2-5	CASSAGLAGGRETQYF	TGTGCCAGCAGCGCAGGACTAGCGGGGGGTCGAGAGACCCAGTACTTC
.	TRBV7-6	.	TRBJ2-7	CASSPRAGDEQYF	TGTGCCAGCAGCCCCCGGGCCGGGGACGAGCAGTACTTC
few	TRBV7-2	.	TRBJ1-1	CASAGNTEAFF	TGTGCCAGTGCGGGGAACACTGAAGCTTTCTTT